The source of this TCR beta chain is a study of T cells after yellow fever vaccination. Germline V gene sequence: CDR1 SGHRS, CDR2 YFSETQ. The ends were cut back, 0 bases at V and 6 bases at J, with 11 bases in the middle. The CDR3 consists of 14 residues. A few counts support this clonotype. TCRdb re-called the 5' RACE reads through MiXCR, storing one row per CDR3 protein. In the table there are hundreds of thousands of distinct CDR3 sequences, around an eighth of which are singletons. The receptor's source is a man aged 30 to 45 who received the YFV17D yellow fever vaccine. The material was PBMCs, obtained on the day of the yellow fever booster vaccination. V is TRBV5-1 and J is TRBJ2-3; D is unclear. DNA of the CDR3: TGCGCCAGCAGCTTGGAGTTATCTTCGGATACGCAGTATTTT. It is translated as CASSLELSSDTQYF.